The 22 T cell receptor beta chains presented below share a single source sample, sequenced in a study of T cell responses to AZD1222 COVID-19 vaccine. Here immunoSEQ multiplex PCR was the method, and the copy in TCRdb shows in-frame clones only, minus some. Altogether tens of thousands of clones are present, over 60% being singletons, with the ten largest covering 12%. The source material was peripheral blood, sampled on day 0 of AZD1222 vaccination. The receptors originated from an adult in good health.

The genes are TRBV4-1 and TRBJ2-7; 8 nucleotides align to TRBD1. CDR3 length equals 15 residues. V shed 0 bases and J 3 bases; nucleotides not matched to a gene: 4. Germline V lookup: CDR1 MGHRA, CDR2 YSYEKL. CDR3 region: CASSQEGQALYEQYF. The DNA for the CDR3 is TGCGCCAGCAGCCAAGAGGGACAGGCCCTCTACGAGCAGTACTTC.

The V call is TRBV19, the J call TRBJ2-3; 9 bases fit TRBD2. V lost 7 bases and J lost 15; bases outside the gene matches: 8. Per germline, CDR1 LNHDA and CDR2 SQIVND (reference sequence). The CDR3 length is 11 residues. The CDR3 is CASKTAGGIYF. Written as DNA, the CDR3 is TGTGCCAGTAAAACAGCGGGGGGTATCTATTTT.

J is TRBJ2-2 and V is TRBV20-1; TRBD2 aligns across 8 bases. Germline CDR1 and CDR2: DFQATT and SNEGSKA (reference sequence). Trimming took 3 bases from V and 1 from J; bases not matched to a gene: 1. There are 14 residues in the CDR3. In nucleotides, the CDR3 is TGCAGTGCTAGTGCGGGGGGGAACACCGGGGAGCTGTTTTTT. Translating gives CSASAGGNTGELFF.

The chain links TRBV19 to TRBJ2-5; D unresolved. The CDR3 runs to 12 residues. The germline V and J ends were trimmed by 6 bases and 3 bases, with 8 bases remaining between them. Germline CDR1 LNHDA, CDR2 SQIVND (reference sequence). In nucleotides, the CDR3 is TGTGCCAGTAGCAGGACCAAAGAGACCCAGTACTTC. Translation gives CASSRTKETQYF.

This clone was detected only a few times. V gene TRBV5-1 combines with J gene TRBJ1-3; D unclear. CDR3 length equals 18 residues. Germline assignment: CDR1 SGHRS and CDR2 YFSETQ. Deletions cut 3 bases from V and 0 bases from J, with 19 bases between. This CDR3 reads CASSSLPVYSSSGNTIYF. In DNA, the CDR3 is TGCGCCAGCAGCTCACTACCGGTATACAGCAGCTCTGGAAACACCATATATTTT.

This sequence joins TRBV6-1 and TRBJ2-5; D call uncertain. Trimming took 1 base from V and 0 from J, leaving 9 bases between them. Germline CDR1 is MNHNS and CDR2 is SASEGT. This CDR3 contains 15 residues. CDR3 in amino acids: CASSEVIGNQETQYF. The CDR3 DNA follows: TGTGCCAGCAGTGAAGTCATAGGGAACCAAGAGACCCAGTACTTC.

The chain recombines TRBV14 with TRBJ1-3; no firm D call. Germline V lookup: CDR1 SGHDN, CDR2 FVKESK. The CDR3 is made up of 17 amino acids. Deletions cut 3 bases from V and 0 bases from J, with 15 bases between. CDR3 DNA: TGTGCCAGCAGCCACAGATATAAGTGGGACTCTGGAAACACCATATATTTT. This gives the protein CASSHRYKWDSGNTIYF.

The rearrangement links TRBV6-1 to TRBJ1-2; no clear D. Germline V lookup: CDR1 MNHNS, CDR2 SASEGT. The CDR3 contains 14 residues. The V and J ends lost 0 bases and 8 bases respectively, with 13 bases between them. CDR3 protein: CASSEARRSWGYTF. CDR3 nucleotide sequence: TGTGCCAGCAGTGAAGCGCGAAGGAGTTGGGGCTACACCTTC.

The gene calls are TRBV19 and TRBJ1-1; 9 nucleotides match TRBD1. The CDR3 is made up of 15 amino acids. Germline V lookup: CDR1 LNHDA, CDR2 SQIVND (reference sequence). The trim removed 4 bases at V and 0 bases at J, leaving 3 bases unmatched. The CDR3 DNA is TGTGCCAGTAGTAGGGGACAGGGCTTGAACACTGAAGCTTTCTTT. Translated, it gives CASSRGQGLNTEAFF.

The V and J genes are TRBV4-1 and TRBJ2-7; D not resolved. Trimming pared 3 bases from V and 6 bases from J, leaving 9 bases between. This CDR3 contains 12 residues. The germline CDR1 and CDR2 sequences are MGHRA and YSYEKL. DNA for the CDR3: TGCGCCAGCAGCCACCTACATGGCGAGCAGTACTTC. Translated, it gives CASSHLHGEQYF.

The chain employs TRBV5-6 and TRBJ2-5; the D gene is possibly TRBD2 (6 bases). Trimming cost V 1 base and J 2 bases, with 9 bases left between them. This CDR3 contains 14 residues. From germline, CDR1 is SGHDT and CDR2 YYEEEE. CDR3 region: CASSLRGGQETQYF. The CDR3 region has the DNA TGTGCCAGCAGCTTGAGGGGAGGTCAAGAGACCCAGTACTTC.

The CDR3 reads CASSEYSGGAIDTQYF. For the CDR3, the DNA is TGTGCCAGCAGTGAATACAGCGGGGGGGCCATAGATACGCAGTATTTT. The chain carries TRBV6-1 and TRBJ2-3; 10 positions match TRBD2. Losses at the gene ends were 2 bases for V and 5 bases for J; bases not matched to a gene: 7. This CDR3 spans 16 amino acids. The germline V gene encodes CDR1 MNHNS and CDR2 SASEGT.

This sequence joins TRBV3-1 (or the pseudogene TRBV3-2) and TRBJ1-1; possible D gene TRBD1, 6 bases. Germline lookup yields CDR1 LGHDT and CDR2 YNNKEL (reference sequence). The CDR3 has 14 residues. V lost 1 base, J lost 6 bases, and 12 bases lay in between. The CDR3 bases are TGTGCCAGCAGCCAAGGGCAGGGGTTTGCTGAAGCTTTCTTT. Translation: CASSQGQGFAEAFF.

J is TRBJ1-2 and V is TRBV25-1; tentative D call: TRBD1 (5 bases). V gave up 6 bases and J gave up 3 bases, with 8 bases separating them. CDR1 MGHDK and CDR2 SYGVNS come from the germline V gene. This CDR3 comprises 12 residues. CDR3 loop: CASRGPDYGYTF. In nucleotides, the CDR3 is TGTGCCAGCAGGGGACCGGACTATGGCTACACCTTC.

This clone has only a few counts. This chain connects TRBV7-3 to TRBJ2-1; 11 bases are shared with TRBD2. The V gene end was trimmed by 5 bases and the J gene end by 9 bases; junction bases not matched to a gene: 6. This CDR3 spans 14 amino acids. Looked up from germline, CDR1 is SGHTA and CDR2 is FQGTGA. CDR3 DNA: TGTGCCAGCAGCCACGGGACTAGCGGAGCTGAGCAGTTCTTC. Protein product: CASSHGTSGAEQFF. The full variable domain, rest sourced from reference TRBV7-3 and TRBJ2-1, is GAGVSQTPSNKVTEKGKYVELRCDPISGHTALYWYRQSLGQGPEFLIYFQGTGAADDSGLPNDRFFAVRPEGSVSTLKIQRTERGDSAVYLCASSHGTSGAEQFFGPGTRLTVL.

The rearrangement joins TRBV7-9 to TRBJ1-5, with a tentative D call TRBD1 (6 bases). The germline CDR1 and CDR2 sequences are SEHNR and FQNEAQ (reference sequence). Between the trimmed V and J ends, which lost 5 bases and 6 bases, there was a span of 11 bases. The CDR3 runs to 13 residues. CDR3 sequence: CASSKDRSQPQHF. The CDR3 nucleotides are TGTGCCAGCAGCAAAGACAGGAGTCAGCCCCAGCATTTT.

The chain recombines TRBV11-2 with TRBJ2-1; weak D call: TRBD2 (5 bases). CDR1 and CDR2 from the germline V gene are SGHAT and FQNNGV. With 3 bases removed from V and 1 base from J, the gap between germline ends came to 16 bases. This CDR3 region has 17 residues. CDR3 sequence: CASSFIGTGLSYNEQFF. The CDR3 DNA sequence: TGTGCCAGCAGCTTTATAGGCACCGGACTTTCCTACAATGAGCAGTTCTTC.

The genes are TRBV5-5 and TRBJ1-5; 12 positions agree with TRBD1. The CDR3 covers 18 residues. Germline CDR1 SGHKS, CDR2 YYEKEE (reference sequence). The V segment lost 1 base and the J segment 0 bases; nucleotides outside the gene matches: 5. CDR3 bases: TGTGCCAGCAGCTTGTTAGGGACAGGGGGCCATAGCAATCAGCCCCAGCATTTT. It specifies CASSLLGTGGHSNQPQHF.

The rearrangement uses TRBV4-1 and TRBJ2-1; D remains ambiguous. Trimming removed 0 bases at V and 8 bases at J, with 11 bases between. The CDR3 spans 14 residues. Per the germline V gene, CDR1 is MGHRA and CDR2 is YSYEKL. The CDR3 here is CASSQEGFLDEQFF. CDR3 nucleotides: TGCGCCAGCAGCCAAGAAGGATTTCTCGATGAGCAGTTCTTC.

V is TRBV3-1 (or the pseudogene TRBV3-2) and J is TRBJ2-3; 10 bases are a match to TRBD2. Trimming cost V 0 bases and J 5 bases; bases outside gene matches: 8. The CDR3 consists of 17 residues. Looked up from germline, CDR1 is LGHDT and CDR2 is YNNKEL (reference sequence). CDR3 in amino acids: CASSQDRAGGHRDTQYF. The CDR3 DNA reads as TGTGCCAGCAGCCAAGATCGAGCGGGGGGGCATAGAGATACGCAGTATTTT.

V is TRBV6-1 and J is TRBJ2-7; D not resolved. Germline CDR1 is MNHNS and CDR2 is SASEGT. The CDR3 covers 16 residues. Trimming cost V 1 base and J 3 bases, with 16 bases left between them. CDR3 region: CASSEDVDQSFYEQYF. CDR3 coding DNA: TGTGCCAGCAGTGAAGATGTGGACCAGAGCTTCTACGAGCAGTACTTC.

The chain has TRBV19 and TRBJ2-2; D gene ambiguous. CDR3 length: 15 amino acids. The V and J ends lost 6 bases and 7 bases respectively, with 18 bases between them. Germline V gene data show CDR1 as LNHDA and CDR2 as SQIVND (reference sequence). This chain's CDR3 is CASSSSGVSVGELFF. For the CDR3, the DNA is TGTGCCAGTAGCTCATCTGGAGTGAGTGTCGGGGAGCTGTTTTTT.